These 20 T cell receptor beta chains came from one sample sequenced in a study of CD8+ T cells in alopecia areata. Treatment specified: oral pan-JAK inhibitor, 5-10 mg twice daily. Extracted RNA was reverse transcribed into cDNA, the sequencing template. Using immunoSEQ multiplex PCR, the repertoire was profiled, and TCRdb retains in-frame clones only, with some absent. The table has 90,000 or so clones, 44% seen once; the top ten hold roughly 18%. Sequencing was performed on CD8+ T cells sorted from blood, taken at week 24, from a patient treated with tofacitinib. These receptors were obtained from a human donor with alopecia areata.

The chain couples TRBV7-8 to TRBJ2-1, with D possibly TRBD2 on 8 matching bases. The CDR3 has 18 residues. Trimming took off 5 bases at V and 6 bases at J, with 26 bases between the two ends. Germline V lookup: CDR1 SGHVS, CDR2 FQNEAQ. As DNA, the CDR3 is TGTGCCAGCAGCCTTATTCACAGGGGAGGACTAGCACCCAATGAGCAGTTCTTC. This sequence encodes CASSLIHRGGLAPNEQFF.

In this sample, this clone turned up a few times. This CDR3 reads CSASENTEAFF. The CDR3 bases are TGCAGTGCCAGCGAGAACACTGAAGCTTTCTTT. The chain employs TRBV20-1 and TRBJ1-1, with D unresolved. This CDR3 is built from 11 residues. V was cut by 6 bases and J by 1 base, with 6 bases left in between. The V gene's germline CDR1 is DFQATT and CDR2 SNEGSKA (reference sequence).

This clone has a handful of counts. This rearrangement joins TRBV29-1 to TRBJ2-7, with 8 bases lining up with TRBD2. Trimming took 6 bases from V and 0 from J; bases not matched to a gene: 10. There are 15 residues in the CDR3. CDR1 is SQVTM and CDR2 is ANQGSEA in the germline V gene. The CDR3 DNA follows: TGCAGCGTGTGGGTAGCGGGATCGAGCTCCTACGAGCAGTACTTC. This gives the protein CSVWVAGSSSYEQYF.

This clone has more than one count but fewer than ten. DNA for the CDR3: TGTGCCAGCAGCAGCTACAGGGACCTAGTCTCTTACGAGCAGTACTTC. It yields the protein CASSSYRDLVSYEQYF. The chain is built from TRBV7-9 and TRBJ2-7, with TRBD1 as a possible D gene (6 bases). The V end was cut by 5 bases, the J end by 4 bases, with 21 bases between. There are 16 residues in the CDR3. The V gene's germline CDR1 is SEHNR and CDR2 FQNEAQ (reference sequence).

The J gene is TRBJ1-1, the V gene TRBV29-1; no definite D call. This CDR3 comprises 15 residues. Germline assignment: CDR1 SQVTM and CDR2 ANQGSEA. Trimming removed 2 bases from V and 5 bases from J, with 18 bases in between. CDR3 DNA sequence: TGCAGCGTTGAAAGAAGGAGGTTTGATGGTACTGAAGCTTTCTTT. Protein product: CSVERRRFDGTEAFF.

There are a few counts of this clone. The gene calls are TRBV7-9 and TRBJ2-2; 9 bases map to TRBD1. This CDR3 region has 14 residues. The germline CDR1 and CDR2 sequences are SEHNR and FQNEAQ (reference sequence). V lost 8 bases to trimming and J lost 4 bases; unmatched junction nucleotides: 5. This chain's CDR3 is CASSGTGSTGELFF. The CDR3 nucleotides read TGTGCCAGCTCCGGGACAGGGTCCACCGGGGAGCTGTTTTTT.

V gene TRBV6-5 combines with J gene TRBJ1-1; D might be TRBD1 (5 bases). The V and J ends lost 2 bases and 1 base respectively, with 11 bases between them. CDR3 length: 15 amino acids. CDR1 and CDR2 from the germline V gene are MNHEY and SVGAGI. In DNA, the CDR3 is TGTGCCAGCAGTTACAGGGGCCGTTCGAACACTGAAGCTTTCTTT. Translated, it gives CASSYRGRSNTEAFF.

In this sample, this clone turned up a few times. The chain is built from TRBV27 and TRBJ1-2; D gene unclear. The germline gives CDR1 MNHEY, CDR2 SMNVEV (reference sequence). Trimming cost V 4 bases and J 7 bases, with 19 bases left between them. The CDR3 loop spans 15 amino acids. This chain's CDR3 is CASSSSVVPGGGYTF. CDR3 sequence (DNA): TGTGCCAGCAGTTCTTCTGTGGTGCCGGGAGGTGGCTACACCTTC.

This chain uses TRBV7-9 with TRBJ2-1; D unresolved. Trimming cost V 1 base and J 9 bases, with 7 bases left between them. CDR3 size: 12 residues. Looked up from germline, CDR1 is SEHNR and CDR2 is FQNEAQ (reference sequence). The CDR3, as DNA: TGTGCCAGCAGCTTAGGGTGGGGTGAGCAGTTCTTC. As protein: CASSLGWGEQFF. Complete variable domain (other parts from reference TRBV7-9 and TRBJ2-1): DTGVSQNPRHKITKRGQNVTFRCDPISEHNRLYWYRQTLGQGPEFLTYFQNEAQLEKSRLLSDRFSAERPKGSFSTLEIQRTEQGDSAMYLCASSLGWGEQFFGPGTRLTVL.

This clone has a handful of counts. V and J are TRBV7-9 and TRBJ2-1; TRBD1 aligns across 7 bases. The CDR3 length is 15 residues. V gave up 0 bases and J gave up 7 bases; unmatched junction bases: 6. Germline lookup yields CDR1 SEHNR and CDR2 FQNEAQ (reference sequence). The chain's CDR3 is CASSLAGGAGNEQFF. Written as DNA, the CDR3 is TGTGCCAGCAGCTTAGCAGGGGGCGCCGGAAATGAGCAGTTCTTC.

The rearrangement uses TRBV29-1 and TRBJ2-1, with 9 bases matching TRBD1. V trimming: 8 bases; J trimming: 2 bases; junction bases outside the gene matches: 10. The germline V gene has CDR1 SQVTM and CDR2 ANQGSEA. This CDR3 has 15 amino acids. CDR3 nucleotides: TGCAGCCTATCGACCCGGGACAGGGCCTACAATGAGCAGTTCTTC. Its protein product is CSLSTRDRAYNEQFF.

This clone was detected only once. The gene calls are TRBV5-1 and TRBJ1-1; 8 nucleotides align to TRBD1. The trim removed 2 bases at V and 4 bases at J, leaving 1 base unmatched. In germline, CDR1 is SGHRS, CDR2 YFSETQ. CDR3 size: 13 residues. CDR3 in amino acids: CASSFTGGTEAFF. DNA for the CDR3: TGCGCCAGCAGCTTTACAGGGGGCACTGAAGCTTTCTTT.

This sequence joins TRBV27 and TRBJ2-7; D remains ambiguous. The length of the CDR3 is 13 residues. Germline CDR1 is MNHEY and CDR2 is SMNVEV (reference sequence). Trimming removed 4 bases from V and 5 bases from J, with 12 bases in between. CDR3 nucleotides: TGTGCCAGCAGTTCCCCCTTTTATGACGAGCAGTACTTC. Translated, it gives CASSSPFYDEQYF.

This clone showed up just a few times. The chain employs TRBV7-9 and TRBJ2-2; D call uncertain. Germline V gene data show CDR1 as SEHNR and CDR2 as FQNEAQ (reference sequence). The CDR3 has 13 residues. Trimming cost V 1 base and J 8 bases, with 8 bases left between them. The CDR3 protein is CASSLEAKGELFF. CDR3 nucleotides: TGTGCCAGCAGCTTAGAGGCCAAGGGGGAGCTGTTTTTT.

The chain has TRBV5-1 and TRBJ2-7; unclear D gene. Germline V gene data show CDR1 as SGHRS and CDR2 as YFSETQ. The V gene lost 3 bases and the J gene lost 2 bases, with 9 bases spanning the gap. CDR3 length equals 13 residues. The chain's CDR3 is CASSWSVAYEQYF. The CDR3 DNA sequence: TGCGCCAGCAGCTGGAGTGTGGCCTACGAGCAGTACTTC.

This CDR3 is CSVDVAGRPNYGYTF. The CDR3 coding sequence is TGCAGCGTTGATGTGGCAGGGAGACCTAACTATGGCTACACCTTC. The gene calls are TRBV29-1 and TRBJ1-2; D might be TRBD1 (5 bases). CDR1 and CDR2 from the germline V gene are SQVTM and ANQGSEA. The CDR3 contains 15 residues. Trimming stripped 3 bases from V and 0 bases from J, with 14 bases between.

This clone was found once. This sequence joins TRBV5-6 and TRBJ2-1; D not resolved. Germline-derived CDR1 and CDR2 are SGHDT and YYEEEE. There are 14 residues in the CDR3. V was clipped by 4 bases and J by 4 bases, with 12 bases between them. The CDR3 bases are TGTGCCAGCAGCCATGACTCAATTTACAATGAGCAGTTCTTC. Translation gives CASSHDSIYNEQFF.

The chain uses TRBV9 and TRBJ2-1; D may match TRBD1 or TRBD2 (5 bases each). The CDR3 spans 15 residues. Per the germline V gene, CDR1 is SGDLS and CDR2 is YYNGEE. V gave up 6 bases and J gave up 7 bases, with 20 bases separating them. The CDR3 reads CASTPWGEGYNEQFF. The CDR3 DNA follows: TGTGCCAGCACCCCATGGGGAGAGGGGTATAATGAGCAGTTCTTC.

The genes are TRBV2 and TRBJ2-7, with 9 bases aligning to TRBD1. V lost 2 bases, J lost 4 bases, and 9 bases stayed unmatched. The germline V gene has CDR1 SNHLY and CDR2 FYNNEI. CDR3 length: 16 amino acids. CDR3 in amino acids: CASSEWSGQGSYEQYF. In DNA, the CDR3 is TGTGCCAGCAGTGAATGGTCGGGACAGGGTTCGTACGAGCAGTACTTC.

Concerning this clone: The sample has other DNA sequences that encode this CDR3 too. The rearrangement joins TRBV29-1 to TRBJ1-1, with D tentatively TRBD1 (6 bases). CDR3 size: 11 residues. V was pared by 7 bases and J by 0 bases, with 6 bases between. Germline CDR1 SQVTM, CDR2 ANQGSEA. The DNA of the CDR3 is TGCAGCGGGACAGTGAACACTGAAGCTTTCTTT. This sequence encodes CSGTVNTEAFF. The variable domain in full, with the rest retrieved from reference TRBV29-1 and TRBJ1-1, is SAVISQKPSRDICQRGTSLTIQCQVDSQVTMMFWYRQQPGQSLTLIATANQGSEATYESGFVIDKFPISRPNLTFSTLTVSNMSPEDSSIYLCSGTVNTEAFFGQGTRLTVV.